Presented here are 13 T cell receptor beta chains from one specimen sequenced in a study of T cell repertoires in ileal Crohn's disease. Sample time point: neoterminal ileum biopsy at postoperative endoscopy, about 6 months after surgery. Sequencing was performed with immunoSEQ multiplex PCR; in TCRdb, only in-frame clones are kept and a portion is missing. The sample records about 62,000 clones, around 90% being singletons. Sequencing was done on a sample of ileal tissue. Source of these receptors: an adult with Crohn's disease.

This clone occurred once. The J gene is TRBJ1-2, the V gene TRBV29-1; D gene uncertain. The germline CDR1 and CDR2 sequences are SQVTM and ANQGSEA. The ends were cut back, 5 bases at V and 2 bases at J, with 9 bases in the middle. CDR3 length equals 12 residues. The CDR3 coding sequence is TGCAGCGTTCTTAACAGCAACTATGGCTACACCTTC. Its protein is CSVLNSNYGYTF.

This clone was seen a few times. The chain has TRBV28 and TRBJ1-2, with TRBD1 matching 8 bases. V shed 1 base and J 5 bases; nucleotides not matched to a gene: 9. CDR3 length: 16 residues. CDR1 and CDR2 from the germline V gene are MDHEN and SYDVKM. The CDR3 DNA sequence: TGTGCCAGCAGTTTATCCCCTGGACAGGGATCGTATGGCTACACCTTC. As protein: CASSLSPGQGSYGYTF.

The chain uses TRBV6-4 and TRBJ1-1, with 7 nucleotides matching TRBD1. Germline-derived CDR1 and CDR2 are MRHNA and SNTAGT. The ends lost 5 bases at V and 7 bases at J; junction bases unmatched: 7. The CDR3 has 13 amino acids. CDR3 amino acids: CASSTYRGGEAFF. The DNA for the CDR3 is TGTGCCAGCAGTACTTACAGGGGAGGTGAAGCTTTCTTT.

The rearrangement joins TRBV7-3 to TRBJ1-3; 7 nucleotides align to TRBD1. Trimming took 4 bases from V and 2 from J; bases not matched to a gene: 11. Germline V gene lookup returns CDR1 SGHTA and CDR2 FQGTGA. CDR3 length: 17 residues. CDR3 region: CASSSGETGRAGNTIYF. The CDR3 region has the DNA TGTGCCAGCAGCTCGGGAGAGACAGGGAGAGCTGGAAACACCATATATTTT.

The rearrangement joins TRBV19 to TRBJ1-5, with D uncertain. Between the trimmed V and J ends, which lost 4 bases and 4 bases, there was a span of 8 bases. Germline loops: CDR1 LNHDA, CDR2 SQIVND (reference sequence). The CDR3 has 13 amino acids. The DNA for the CDR3 is TGTGCCAGTAGTACAACTAATAATCAGCCCCAGCATTTT. Translated, it gives CASSTTNNQPQHF. The full variable domain, rest sourced from reference TRBV19 and TRBJ1-5, is DGGITQSPKYLFRKEGQNVTLSCEQNLNHDAMYWYRQDPGQGLRLIYYSQIVNDFQKGDIAEGYSVSREKKESFPLTVTSAQKNPTAFYLCASSTTNNQPQHFGDGTRLSIL.

The V and J genes are TRBV4-3 and TRBJ1-1; D gene uncertain. Between the trimmed V and J ends, which lost 0 bases and 4 bases, there was a span of 12 bases. This CDR3 has 15 amino acids. Germline CDR1 LGHNA, CDR2 YSLEER. The CDR3 region is CASSQDGSSGTEAFF. The CDR3 coding sequence is TGCGCCAGCAGCCAAGACGGGAGCAGCGGCACTGAAGCTTTCTTT.

This clone is a singleton in its sample. The chain recombines TRBV6-1 with TRBJ2-1; D gene ambiguous. V lost 1 base to trimming and J lost 7 bases, with 8 bases between them. The CDR3 is 13 residues long. From germline, CDR1 is MNHNS and CDR2 SASEGT. CDR3 in DNA: TGTGCCAGCAGTGAAGTTTCGCGGAATGAGCAGTTCTTC. This codes for CASSEVSRNEQFF.

This clone has more than one count but fewer than ten. The chain employs TRBV5-1 and TRBJ1-2; D unclear. Germline values: CDR1 SGHRS, CDR2 YFSETQ. This CDR3 is 12 amino acids long. V lost 1 base to trimming and J lost 6 bases, with 7 bases between them. The DNA for the CDR3 is TGCGCCAGCAGCTTGCTAGCTGATGGCTACACCTTC. Translated, it gives CASSLLADGYTF.

V and J are TRBV27 and TRBJ1-2; TRBD1 might be the D (6 bases). This CDR3 is built from 15 residues. Trimming shortened V by 6 bases and J by 9 bases, and 23 bases separated the two germline ends. Germline CDR1 and CDR2: MNHEY and SMNVEV (reference sequence). Here the CDR3 DNA reads TGTGCCAGCAGCCTAAAGGGAAGGGCAGGGGATCGCTACACCTTC. Residues: CASSLKGRAGDRYTF.

This rearrangement joins TRBV4-1 to TRBJ2-7, with 9 bases fitting TRBD2. Germline CDR1 reads MGHRA; CDR2 reads YSYEKL. The CDR3 runs 15 residues. V was clipped by 3 bases and J by 3 bases; unmatched bases: 6. The CDR3 DNA sequence: TGCGCCAGCAGCCACAGGACTAGCGAAAACTACGAGCAGTACTTC. Its translation is CASSHRTSENYEQYF.

The chain links TRBV5-1 to TRBJ2-7; TRBD2 matches 7 bases. The length of the CDR3 is 13 residues. Germline CDR1 SGHRS, CDR2 YFSETQ. V gave up 4 bases and J gave up 0 bases; unmatched junction bases: 1. CDR3 in amino acids: CASSRTSSYEQYF. For the CDR3, the DNA is TGCGCCAGCAGCCGGACTAGCTCCTACGAGCAGTACTTC.

This chain links TRBV2 with TRBJ1-1; D gene ambiguous. Deletions cut 7 bases from V and 3 bases from J, with 12 bases between. The CDR3 has 13 residues. Germline V lookup: CDR1 SNHLY, CDR2 FYNNEI. In nucleotides, the CDR3 is TGTGCCAGCACTGGACTGATGCACACTGAAGCTTTCTTT. This sequence encodes CASTGLMHTEAFF.

The chain couples TRBV11-2 to TRBJ2-3, with 8 bases fitting TRBD1. V was pared by 5 bases and J by 4 bases, with 8 bases of the junction left unmatched. Germline CDR1 is SGHAT and CDR2 is FQNNGV. The CDR3 has 15 amino acids. The CDR3 region is CASSTRTGSADTQYF. The DNA for the CDR3 is TGTGCCAGCAGCACCCGGACAGGGTCAGCAGATACGCAGTATTTT.